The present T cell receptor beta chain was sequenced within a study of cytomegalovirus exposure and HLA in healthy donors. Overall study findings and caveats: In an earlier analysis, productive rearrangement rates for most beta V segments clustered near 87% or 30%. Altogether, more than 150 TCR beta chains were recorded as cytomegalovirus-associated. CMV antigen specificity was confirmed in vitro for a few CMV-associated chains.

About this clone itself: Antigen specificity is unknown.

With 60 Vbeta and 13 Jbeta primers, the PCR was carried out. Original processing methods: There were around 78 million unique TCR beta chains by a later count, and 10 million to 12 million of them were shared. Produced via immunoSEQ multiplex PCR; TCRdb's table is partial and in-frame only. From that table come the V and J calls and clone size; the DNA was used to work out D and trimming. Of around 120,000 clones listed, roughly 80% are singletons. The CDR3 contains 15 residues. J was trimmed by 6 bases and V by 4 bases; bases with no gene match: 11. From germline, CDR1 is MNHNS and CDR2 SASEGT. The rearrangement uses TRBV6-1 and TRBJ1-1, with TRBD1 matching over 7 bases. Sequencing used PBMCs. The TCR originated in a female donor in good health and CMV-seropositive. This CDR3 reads CASSATQGVVAEAFF. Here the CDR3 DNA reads TGTGCCAGCAGTGCAACCCAGGGGGTTGTCGCTGAAGCTTTCTTT.